Following are 15 T cell receptor beta chains from one sample sequenced in a study of CD8 T cells in ankylosing spondylitis. TCRdb called the 5' RACE reads again in MiXCR, with one record for every CDR3 protein. In the table there are roughly 280,000 distinct CDR3 sequences, roughly 20% of which are singletons. The sequenced sample was blood, either unsorted or a sorted T cell fraction (not recorded which). The receptors originated from a male donor with ankylosing spondylitis or in good health (not recorded which).

The chain joins TRBV20-1 to TRBJ1-2; D not resolved. The CDR3 loop spans 13 amino acids. The germline V and J ends were trimmed by 6 bases and 5 bases, with 16 bases remaining between them. Germline CDR1 DFQATT, CDR2 SNEGSKA (reference sequence). The CDR3 loop reads CSATLDGRYGYTF. The CDR3 DNA reads TGCAGTGCCACACTTGACGGGCGTTATGGCTACACCTTC.

V and J are TRBV18 and TRBJ2-7, with TRBD1 matching 7 bases. Trimming removed 1 base from V and 1 base from J; junction bases left unmatched: 1. CDR1 is KGHSH, CDR2 LQKENI, per germline. The CDR3 spans 14 residues. In nucleotides, the CDR3 is TGTGCCAGCTCACCACAACAGGGGTCCTACGAGCAGTACGTC. Translating gives CASSPQQGSYEQYV.

The table lists this clonotype with a few counts. DNA of the CDR3: TGTGCCACCAGCAGAGATCGACTACTGGGCATTCAGTACTTC. Protein: CATSRDRLLGIQYF. The gene calls are TRBV15 and TRBJ2-4, with D possibly being TRBD2 (5 bases). The V end was cut by 0 bases, the J end by 9 bases, with 12 bases between. CDR3 size: 14 residues. The germline gives CDR1 LNHNV, CDR2 YYDKDF (reference sequence).

The table lists this clonotype with a few counts. The CDR3 coding sequence is TGTGCCAGCAGTTTTGTTACCAACTATGGCTACACCTTC. Protein sequence: CASSFVTNYGYTF. The J gene is TRBJ1-2, the V gene TRBV12-3 or TRBV12-4; D gene uncertain. V lost 3 bases and J lost 2, with 7 bases in between. The CDR3 runs 13 residues.

V and J are TRBV6-5 and TRBJ2-5; 10 positions agree with TRBD2. Germline V gene lookup returns CDR1 MNHEY and CDR2 SVGAGI. V dropped 2 bases and J dropped 5; count of bases not matched to a gene: 11. CDR3 length: 17 residues. The CDR3 region is CASSYLTRAGGPETQYF. CDR3 nucleotide sequence: TGTGCCAGCAGTTACCTCACTAGAGCGGGAGGGCCCGAGACCCAGTACTTC.

The rearrangement uses TRBV18 and TRBJ2-3, with D perhaps matching TRBD1 (6 bases). Germline CDR1 is KGHSH and CDR2 is LQKENI. V lost 5 bases and J 2 bases, leaving 17 bases between the germline ends. The CDR3 covers 16 residues. CDR3 protein: CASSTTGWGTTDTQYF. The CDR3 DNA follows: TGTGCCAGCTCAACGACAGGTTGGGGTACCACAGATACGCAGTATTTT.

The chain couples TRBV9 to TRBJ2-1; D gene unclear. In germline, CDR1 is SGDLS, CDR2 YYNGEE. Trimming pared 2 bases from V and 4 bases from J, leaving 4 bases between. CDR3 length: 12 residues. This CDR3 is CASSVVYNEQFF. In DNA, the CDR3 is TGTGCCAGCAGCGTGGTGTACAATGAGCAGTTCTTC.

This clonotype has more than one count but fewer than ten. The chain is built from TRBV27 and TRBJ2-3; TRBD2 matches 9 bases. CDR3 length: 16 residues. V dropped 0 bases and J dropped 3; count of bases not matched to a gene: 4. The germline V gene has CDR1 MNHEY and CDR2 SMNVEV (reference sequence). The CDR3 coding sequence is TGTGCCAGCAGTTTATCCTCTCTAGCGGGAACAGATACGCAGTATTTT. This sequence encodes CASSLSSLAGTDTQYF.

There are many counts of this clonotype. The V and J genes are TRBV20-1 and TRBJ1-5; TRBD1 agrees at 8 bases. The length of the CDR3 is 17 residues. With V trimmed by 1 base and J by 0 bases, 8 bases remained unmatched. Germline V gene data show CDR1 as DFQATT and CDR2 as SNEGSKA (reference sequence). The CDR3 protein is CSARGRQGMHSNQPQHF. CDR3 nucleotides: TGCAGTGCTAGAGGAAGACAGGGGATGCATAGCAATCAGCCCCAGCATTTT.

In this sample, this clonotype turned up a few times. The J gene is TRBJ2-3, the V gene TRBV3-1, with D perhaps assigned TRBD1 or TRBD2 (5 bases each). The length of the CDR3 is 15 residues. Trimming stripped 1 base from V and 5 bases from J, with 13 bases between. Germline loops: CDR1 LGHDT, CDR2 YNNKEL (reference sequence). The CDR3 loop is CASSQVVGDEDTQYF. The CDR3 DNA reads as TGTGCCAGCAGCCAAGTAGTGGGGGATGAAGATACGCAGTATTTT.

This clonotype was detected only a few times. The gene calls are TRBV5-6 and TRBJ1-1; 7 bases are a match to TRBD1. Germline assignment: CDR1 SGHDT and CDR2 YYEEEE. This CDR3 is built from 15 residues. With 4 bases clipped from V and 1 base from J, the junction kept 7 bases outside the gene matches. The CDR3 reads CASSLATGRNTEAFF. CDR3 DNA: TGTGCCAGCAGCCTAGCGACAGGGAGGAACACTGAAGCTTTCTTT.

This clonotype was seen a few times. The rearrangement uses TRBV20-1 and TRBJ1-1, with 8 nucleotides matching TRBD1. In germline, CDR1 is DFQATT, CDR2 SNEGSKA (reference sequence). The CDR3 runs to 12 residues. V shed 5 bases, J shed 4 bases, and the junction held 3 bases outside the gene matches. The CDR3: CSAYRGGTEAFF. The CDR3 DNA sequence: TGCAGTGCTTACAGGGGGGGCACTGAAGCTTTCTTT.

This clonotype was detected ten times or more. CDR3 DNA sequence: TGCAGCCCAGCTAGGACAGGGAACCCCAATGAGCAGTTCTTC. Translation gives CSPARTGNPNEQFF. The V and J genes are TRBV29-1 and TRBJ2-1, with TRBD1 matching 8 bases. J was trimmed by 6 bases and V by 8 bases; bases with no gene match: 12. Germline assignment: CDR1 SQVTM and CDR2 ANQGSEA. The CDR3 consists of 14 residues.

The rearrangement joins TRBV15 to TRBJ2-5; D is uncertain. V shed 4 bases and J shed 0 bases, with 12 bases lying between them. CDR1 is LNHNV and CDR2 is YYDKDF in the germline V gene (reference sequence). This CDR3 spans 15 amino acids. The CDR3 loop reads CATSTRYRYQETQYF. CDR3 coding DNA: TGTGCCACCAGCACTCGGTATCGGTACCAAGAGACCCAGTACTTC.

For the CDR3, the DNA is TGTGCCAGCAGCTTGGGACAGGGGGCGACTGGCTACACCTTC. Its translation is CASSLGQGATGYTF. The chain combines TRBV7-9 with TRBJ1-2, with 12 bases lining up with TRBD1. Germline lookup yields CDR1 SEHNR and CDR2 FQNEAQ (reference sequence). Germline trimming cut 3 bases from V and 7 bases from J; bases unmatched to any gene: 3. This CDR3 spans 14 amino acids.